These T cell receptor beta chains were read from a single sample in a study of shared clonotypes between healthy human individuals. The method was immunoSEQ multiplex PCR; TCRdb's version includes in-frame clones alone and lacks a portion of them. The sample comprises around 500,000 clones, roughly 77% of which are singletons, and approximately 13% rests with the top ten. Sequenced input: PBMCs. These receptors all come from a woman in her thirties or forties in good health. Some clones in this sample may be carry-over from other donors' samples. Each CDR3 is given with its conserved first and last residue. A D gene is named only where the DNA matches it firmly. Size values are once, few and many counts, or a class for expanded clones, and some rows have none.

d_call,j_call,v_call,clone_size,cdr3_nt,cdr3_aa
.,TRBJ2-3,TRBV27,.,TGTGCCAGTGGGGGGGCGTATACGCAGTATTTT,CASGGAYTQYF
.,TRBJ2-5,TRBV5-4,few,TGTGCCAGCAGCGCCAGGGCGACTGTGGAGACCCAGTACTTC,CASSARATVETQYF
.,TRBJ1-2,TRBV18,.,TGTGCCAGCTCACCACCGGGTGGAACCTATGGCTACACCTTC,CASSPPGGTYGYTF
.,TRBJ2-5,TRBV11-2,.,TGTGCCAGCAGCTCGGCCCCAGGCCAAGAGACCCAGTACTTC,CASSSAPGQETQYF
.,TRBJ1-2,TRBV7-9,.,TGTGCCAGCAGGCCACCGGGGACGAGCGTCTATGGCTACACCTTC,CASRPPGTSVYGYTF
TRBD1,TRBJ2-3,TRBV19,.,TGTGCCAGTAGTGCCACTCCAGGACAGGGCCCGCAGTATTTT,CASSATPGQGPQYF
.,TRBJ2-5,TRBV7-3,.,TGTGCCAGCAGCTTGGCAGTCCAAGAGACCCAGTACTTC,CASSLAVQETQYF
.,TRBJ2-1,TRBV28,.,TGTGCCAGCAGTTTAATGTTTAATGAGCAGTTCTTC,CASSLMFNEQFF
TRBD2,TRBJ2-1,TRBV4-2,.,TGTGCCAGCAGCCCGAAGACGCGGGAGAAAAATGAGCAGTTCTTC,CASSPKTREKNEQFF
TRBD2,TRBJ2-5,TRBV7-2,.,TGTGCCAGCAGCTTAGTAGGTAGCGGGACCTGGGAGACCCAGTACTTC,CASSLVGSGTWETQYF
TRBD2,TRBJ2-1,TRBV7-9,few,TGTGCCAGCAGCCCTCGACTAGCGGGAGTGATTGAGCAGTTCTTC,CASSPRLAGVIEQFF
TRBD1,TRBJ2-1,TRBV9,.,TGTGCCAGCAGCGTAGCCACCGGGACAGGATACAATGAGCAGTTCTTC,CASSVATGTGYNEQFF
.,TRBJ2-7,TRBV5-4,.,TGTGCCAGCAGCCCTGACTGGGCCCGCGAGCAGTACTTC,CASSPDWAREQYF
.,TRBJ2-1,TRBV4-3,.,TGCGCCAGCAGCCCAAGGGACGGTGAGCAGTTCTTC,CASSPRDGEQFF
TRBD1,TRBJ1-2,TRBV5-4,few,TGTGCCAGCAGCTTGGGGACAGGGAGGTATGGCTACACCTTC,CASSLGTGRYGYTF
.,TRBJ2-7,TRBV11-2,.,TGTGCCAGCAGGAGCGTTAGCGCGCAGGGATCTCCCTACGAGCAGTACTTC,CASRSVSAQGSPYEQYF
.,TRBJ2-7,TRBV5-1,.,TGCGCCAGCAGCTTGGAACAGGGCCCCTACGAGCAGTACTTC,CASSLEQGPYEQYF
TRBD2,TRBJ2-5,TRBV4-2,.,TGTGCCAGCAGCCAGGGCGCGGGAGGGGCACAAGAGACCCAGTACTTC,CASSQGAGGAQETQYF
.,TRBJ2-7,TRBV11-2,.,TGTGCCAGCAGCCTCCAAACAGGGTCGCGCTACGAGCAGTACTTC,CASSLQTGSRYEQYF
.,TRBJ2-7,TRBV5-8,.,TGTGCCAGCAGCATCCGGACGGGATCCTACGAGCAGTACTTC,CASSIRTGSYEQYF
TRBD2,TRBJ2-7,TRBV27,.,TGTGCCAGCAGTTTATCGGTAGCGGGGGGAACCTACGAGCAGTACTTC,CASSLSVAGGTYEQYF
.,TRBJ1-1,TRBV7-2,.,TGTGCCTCCCGAAGAAGTTGGACGGAGAACACTGAAGCTTTCTTT,CASRRSWTENTEAFF
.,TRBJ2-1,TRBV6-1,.,TGTGCCAGCAGTGAAGCGAACAGGGCCTACAATGAGCAGTTCTTC,CASSEANRAYNEQFF
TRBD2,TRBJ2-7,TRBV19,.,TGTGCCAGTAGGAACCTAGCGGGAGTGGGCCCCGGGGGCGAGCAGTACTTC,CASRNLAGVGPGGEQYF
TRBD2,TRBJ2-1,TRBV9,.,TGTGCCAGCAACTCACCGGGACTAGTGTTTGATGAGCAGTTCTTC,CASNSPGLVFDEQFF
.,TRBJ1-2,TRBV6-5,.,TGTGCCAGCAGTGTCAGTCCTAACTATGGCTACACCTTC,CASSVSPNYGYTF
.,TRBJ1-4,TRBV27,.,TGTGCCAGCAGTTTATACGGTGGGGGCGAAAAACTGTTTTTT,CASSLYGGGEKLFF
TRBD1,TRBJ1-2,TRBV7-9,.,TGTGCCAGCAGCCGACAGGGGGCTGCGTCTGGCTACACCTTC,CASSRQGAASGYTF
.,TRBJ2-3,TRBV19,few,TGTGCCAGTAGTATTTTAGGGGATACGCAGTATTTT,CASSILGDTQYF
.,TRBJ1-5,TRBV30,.,TGTGCCTGGAGTCTACGACAGAGCAATCAGCCCCAGCATTTT,CAWSLRQSNQPQHF
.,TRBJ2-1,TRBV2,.,TGTGCCAGCACGGGAGTACGTAGCAATGAGCAGTTCTTC,CASTGVRSNEQFF
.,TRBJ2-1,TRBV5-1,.,TGCGCCAGCAGCTCCCTTAGTACGTCCGAGCAGTTCTTC,CASSSLSTSEQFF
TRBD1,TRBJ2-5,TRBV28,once,TGTGCCAGCAGTTCAAGGACAGGGCAGTTGGGGGAGACCCAGTACTTC,CASSSRTGQLGETQYF
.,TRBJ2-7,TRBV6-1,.,TGTGCCAGCGTAGCGGCCTACGAGCAGTACTTC,CASVAAYEQYF
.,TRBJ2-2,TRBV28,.,TGTGCCAGCAGCTCGGGTAACACCGGGGAGCTGTTTTTT,CASSSGNTGELFF
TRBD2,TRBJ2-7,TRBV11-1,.,TGTGCCAGCAGTAGAGGCGGGAGCGGTTGGGAGCAGTACTTC,CASSRGGSGWEQYF
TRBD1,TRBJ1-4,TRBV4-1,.,TGCGCCAGCAGCAACCCCACGGGACAGGGGCGTGAAAAACTGTTTTTT,CASSNPTGQGREKLFF
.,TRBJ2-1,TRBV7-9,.,TGTGCCAGCAGCTTAGGGGGGAGCGACAATGAGCAGTTCTTC,CASSLGGSDNEQFF
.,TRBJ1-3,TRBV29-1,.,TGCAGCGTTGCGGTGGTTGGAAACACCATATATTTT,CSVAVVGNTIYF
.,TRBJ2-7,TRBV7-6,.,TGTGCCAGCAGCTTACAGGGAACAATTTCCTACGAGCAGTACTTC,CASSLQGTISYEQYF
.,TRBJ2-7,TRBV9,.,TGTGCCAGCAGTCCAGACAGGCTCCACGAGCAGTACTTC,CASSPDRLHEQYF
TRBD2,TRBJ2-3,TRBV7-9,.,TGTGCCAGCAGCCGATTTAGCGGGAGGGCCTCAGATACGCAGTATTTT,CASSRFSGRASDTQYF
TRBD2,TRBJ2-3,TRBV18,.,TGTGCCAGCTCACTCCTAGCGGGAGGGGACACAGATACGCAGTATTTT,CASSLLAGGDTDTQYF
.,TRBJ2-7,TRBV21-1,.,TGTGCCAGCAGCGTGCTAGGGACAGGGGGCCACGAGCAGTACTTC,CASSVLGTGGHEQYF
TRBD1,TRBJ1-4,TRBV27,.,TGTGCCAGCAGTCCGGGACAGGGGCCTGAAAAACTGTTTTTT,CASSPGQGPEKLFF
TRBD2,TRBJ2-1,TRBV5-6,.,TGTGCCAGCAGCTTGAAGATCGGACTAGCGGACAATGAGCAGTTCTTC,CASSLKIGLADNEQFF
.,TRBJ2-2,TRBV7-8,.,TGTGCCAGCAGCGATGGGTACGGGAACACCGGGGAGCTGTTTTTT,CASSDGYGNTGELFF
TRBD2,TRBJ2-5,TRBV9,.,TGTGCCAGCAGCGCCCGACTAGCCCACGAGACCCAGTACTTC,CASSARLAHETQYF
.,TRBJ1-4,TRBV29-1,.,TGCAGCGGAAAACAGGGTAATGAAAAACTGTTTTTT,CSGKQGNEKLFF
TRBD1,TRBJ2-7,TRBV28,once,TGTGCCAGCAGTCCGCCACCGACAGGGGGCCCCTACGAGCAGTACTTC,CASSPPPTGGPYEQYF
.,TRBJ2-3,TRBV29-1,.,TGCAGCGTTGAAGATGGATGGTTCACAGATACGCAGTATTTT,CSVEDGWFTDTQYF